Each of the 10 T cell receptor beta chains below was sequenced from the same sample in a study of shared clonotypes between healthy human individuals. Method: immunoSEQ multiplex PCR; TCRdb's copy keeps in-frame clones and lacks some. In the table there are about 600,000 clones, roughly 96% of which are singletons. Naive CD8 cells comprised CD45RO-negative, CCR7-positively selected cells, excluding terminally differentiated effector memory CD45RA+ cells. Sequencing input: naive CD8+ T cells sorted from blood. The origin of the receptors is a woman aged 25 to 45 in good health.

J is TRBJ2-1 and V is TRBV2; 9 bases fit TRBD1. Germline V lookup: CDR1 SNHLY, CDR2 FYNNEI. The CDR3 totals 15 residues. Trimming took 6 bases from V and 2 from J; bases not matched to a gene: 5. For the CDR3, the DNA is TGTGCCAGCAGGCTACAGGGGGCCCCCTACAATGAGCAGTTCTTC. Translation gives CASRLQGAPYNEQFF.

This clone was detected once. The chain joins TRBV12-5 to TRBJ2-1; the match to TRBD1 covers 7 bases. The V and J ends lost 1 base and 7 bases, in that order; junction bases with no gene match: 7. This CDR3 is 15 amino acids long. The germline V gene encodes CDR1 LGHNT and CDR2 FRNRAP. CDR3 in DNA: TGTGCTAGTGGTTTGGGACAGGGTAGGGCGAATGAGCAGTTCTTC. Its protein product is CASGLGQGRANEQFF.

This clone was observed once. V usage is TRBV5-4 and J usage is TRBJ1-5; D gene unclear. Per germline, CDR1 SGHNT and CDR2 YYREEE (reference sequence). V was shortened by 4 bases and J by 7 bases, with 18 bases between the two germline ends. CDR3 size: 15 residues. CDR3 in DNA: TGTGCCAGCAGCGACTCGCCGGGTCGAGGGCAGCCCCAGCATTTT. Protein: CASSDSPGRGQPQHF.

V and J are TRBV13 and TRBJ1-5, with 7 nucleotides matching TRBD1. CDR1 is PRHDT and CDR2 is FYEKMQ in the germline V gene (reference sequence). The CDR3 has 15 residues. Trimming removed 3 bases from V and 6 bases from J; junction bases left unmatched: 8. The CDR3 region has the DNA TGTGCCAGCAGCTTGGGTACAGGGGTAAGTCAGCCCCAGCATTTT. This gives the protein CASSLGTGVSQPQHF.

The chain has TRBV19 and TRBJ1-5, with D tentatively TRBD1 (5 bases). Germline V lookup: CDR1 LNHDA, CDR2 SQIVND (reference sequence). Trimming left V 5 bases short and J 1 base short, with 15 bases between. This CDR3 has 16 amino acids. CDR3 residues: CASSYGTVGSNQPQHF. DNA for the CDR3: TGTGCCAGTAGTTATGGGACCGTAGGGAGCAATCAGCCCCAGCATTTT.

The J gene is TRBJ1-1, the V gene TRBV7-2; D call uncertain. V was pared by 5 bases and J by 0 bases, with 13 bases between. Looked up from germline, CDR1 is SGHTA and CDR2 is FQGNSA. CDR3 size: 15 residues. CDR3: CASSPSGILNTEAFF. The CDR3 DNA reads TGTGCCAGCAGCCCGTCGGGGATTCTGAACACTGAAGCTTTCTTT.

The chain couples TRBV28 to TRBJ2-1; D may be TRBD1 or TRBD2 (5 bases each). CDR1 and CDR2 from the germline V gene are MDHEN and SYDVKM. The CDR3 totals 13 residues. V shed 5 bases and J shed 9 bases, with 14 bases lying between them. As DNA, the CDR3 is TGTGCCAGCAGTCCGGGACCCGTACGTGAGCAGTTCTTC. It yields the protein CASSPGPVREQFF.

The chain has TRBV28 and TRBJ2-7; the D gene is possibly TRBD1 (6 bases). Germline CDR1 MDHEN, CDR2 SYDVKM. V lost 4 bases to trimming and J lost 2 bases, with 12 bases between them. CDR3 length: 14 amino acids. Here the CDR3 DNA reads TGTGCCAGCAGTTCGAGGGACACCGCCTACGAGCAGTACTTC. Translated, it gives CASSSRDTAYEQYF. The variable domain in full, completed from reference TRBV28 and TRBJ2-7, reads DVKVTQSSRYLVKRTGEKVFLECVQDMDHENMFWYRQDPGLGLRLIYFSYDVKMKEKGDIPEGYSVSREKKERFSLILESASTNQTSMYLCASSSRDTAYEQYFGPGTRLTVT.

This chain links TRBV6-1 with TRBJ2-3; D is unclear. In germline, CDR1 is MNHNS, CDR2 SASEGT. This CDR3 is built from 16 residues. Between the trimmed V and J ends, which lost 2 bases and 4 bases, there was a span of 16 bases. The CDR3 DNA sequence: TGTGCCAGCAGTGAACCGCGCGGACCTGGCGCAGATACGCAGTATTTT. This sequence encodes CASSEPRGPGADTQYF.

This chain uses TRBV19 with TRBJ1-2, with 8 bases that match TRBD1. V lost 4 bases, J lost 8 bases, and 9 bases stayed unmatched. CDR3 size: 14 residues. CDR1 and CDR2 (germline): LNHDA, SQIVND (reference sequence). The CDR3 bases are TGTGCCAGTAGTAAGATGGACAGGGAGGGCGGCTACACCTTC. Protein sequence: CASSKMDREGGYTF.